This T cell receptor (beta chain) was identified during a study of T-cell memory formation after mild COVID-19. TCRdb fed the 5' RACE reads into MiXCR, producing one record per CDR3 protein. This table holds around 390,000 distinct CDR3 sequences, approximately 15% found once. Trimming cost V 3 bases and J 2 bases, with 14 bases left between them. Germline values: CDR1 SGHRS, CDR2 YFSETQ. The CDR3 covers 15 residues. Study-wide results and caveats: Mostly located in CM and EM were contracting CD4+ clones, with contracting CD8+ clones located in EMRA. Contracting clones, day 15 to 85, had balanced CD4/CD8, and later expanders favored CD4+.

Regarding this clonotype: Its antigen is unidentified.

Specimen: PBMCs or a T cell subset sorted from them (not recorded which). This receptor was taken from a man aged 18 to 29 who had mild COVID-19 (a few samples of this study predate the infection). Cell type and time point are not known. This rearrangement joins TRBV5-1 to TRBJ2-5, with D unclear. The CDR3 loop reads CASSYYFQKQETQYF. In DNA, the CDR3 is TGCGCCAGCAGCTACTACTTCCAAAAGCAAGAGACCCAGTACTTC.